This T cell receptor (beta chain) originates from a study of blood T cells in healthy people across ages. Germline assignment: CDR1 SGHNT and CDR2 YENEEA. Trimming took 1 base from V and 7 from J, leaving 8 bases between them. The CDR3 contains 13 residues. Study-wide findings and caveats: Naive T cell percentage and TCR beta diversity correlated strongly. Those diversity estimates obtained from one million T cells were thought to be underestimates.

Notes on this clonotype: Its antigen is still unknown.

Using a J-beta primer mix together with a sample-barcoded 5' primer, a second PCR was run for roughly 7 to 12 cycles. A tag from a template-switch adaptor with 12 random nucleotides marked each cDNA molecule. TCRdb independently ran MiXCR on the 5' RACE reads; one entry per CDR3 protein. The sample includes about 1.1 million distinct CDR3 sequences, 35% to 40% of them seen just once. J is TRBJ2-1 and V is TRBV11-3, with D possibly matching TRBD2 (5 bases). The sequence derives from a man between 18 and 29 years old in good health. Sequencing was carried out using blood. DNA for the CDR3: TGTGCCAGCAGCTTAGGAGCGGAGAATGAGCAGTTCTTC. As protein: CASSLGAENEQFF.